Listed below are T cell receptor beta chains from one sample, sequenced in a study of blood T cell repertoires in COVID-19. The protocol was immunoSEQ multiplex PCR, while the TCRdb copy is restricted to in-frame clones and leaves out a portion. There are roughly 260,000 clones in the sample; about 88% occur only once, and under 4.5% lies in the top ten. The sequenced sample consisted of peripheral blood. Source of these receptors: a man aged 60 to 69 who had recovered from COVID-19. Both conserved end residues are part of each CDR3. The D gene is left open where the match is weak. The size entry is marked missing in some rows and otherwise reads once, few, many or a size class.

CDR3nt,CDR3aa,abundance,len,d_gene,v_gene,j_gene
TGTGCCAGCAGCCAAACCGCCGCGGGAGGCTACACCTTC,CASSQTAAGGYTF,NA,13,NA,TRBV7-6,TRBJ1-2
TGTGCCAGCAGCGTAGTCTCAGGGGGCGCGGCATACACTGAAGCTTTCTTT,CASSVVSGGAAYTEAFF,NA,17,TRBD1,TRBV9,TRBJ1-1
TGTGCCAGCAGCCTACAGGGGGTAAATCGCTACACCTTC,CASSLQGVNRYTF,NA,13,TRBD1,TRBV12-3/TRBV12-4,TRBJ1-2
TGCGCCAGCAGCTTGGGGACAGTTGGAAACACCATATATTTT,CASSLGTVGNTIYF,NA,14,NA,TRBV5-1,TRBJ1-3
TGTGCCATCAGTTTTGGCTCGGGGGAGCAGTACTTC,CAISFGSGEQYF,NA,12,NA,TRBV10-3,TRBJ2-7
TGTGCCGCGACCTTAGCTGGGAGCACAGATACGCAGTATTTT,CAATLAGSTDTQYF,NA,14,NA,TRBV2,TRBJ2-3
TGTGCCAGTAAATCAGATGCAGGGTGGGGCAATCAGCCCCAGCATTTT,CASKSDAGWGNQPQHF,few,16,NA,TRBV19,TRBJ1-5
TGTGCCAGTAGTACTCTGGGGGGGGCGAACACCGGGGAGCTGTTTTTT,CASSTLGGANTGELFF,NA,16,TRBD2,TRBV19,TRBJ2-2
TGTGCCAGCAGTGATGACCCCCGGGGTCTTGCTGAAAAACTGTTTTTT,CASSDDPRGLAEKLFF,once,16,NA,TRBV25-1,TRBJ1-4
TGTGCCACCAGCCGTGTTGTTTCTAATTCACCCCTCCACTTT,CATSRVVSNSPLHF,NA,14,NA,TRBV15,TRBJ1-6
TGCGCCAGCAGCTTGGCACAGGGGGGTTACGAGCAGTACTTC,CASSLAQGGYEQYF,NA,14,TRBD1,TRBV5-1,TRBJ2-7
TGCGCCAGCAGCCGGGACTACGAGCAGTACTTC,CASSRDYEQYF,NA,11,NA,TRBV5-1,TRBJ2-7
TGCGCCAGCAGCCTGGACAACTACAATGAGCAGTTCTTC,CASSLDNYNEQFF,NA,13,NA,TRBV5-1,TRBJ2-1
TGTGCCAGCAGCCAGGCGCAGCCGTGGGACGAGCAGTACTTC,CASSQAQPWDEQYF,NA,14,NA,TRBV7-2,TRBJ2-7
TGCGCCAGCAGCTTGGGACTAGCCGATGAGCAGTTCTTC,CASSLGLADEQFF,NA,13,TRBD2,TRBV5-1,TRBJ2-1
TGTGCCAGCAGCTTGGTGGGCGACGAGCAGTACTTC,CASSLVGDEQYF,NA,12,NA,TRBV5-6,TRBJ2-7
TGTGCCAGCTCACCCCCGGGGGACTCCTACGAGCAGTACTTC,CASSPPGDSYEQYF,NA,14,NA,TRBV18,TRBJ2-7
TGTGCCAGCAGTGAACCCGGGAGGCCCTTGGAGCAGTACTTC,CASSEPGRPLEQYF,NA,14,TRBD2,TRBV6-1,TRBJ2-7
TGTGCCAGCAGCTTAGGTGGCTTTAGCAATCAGCCCCAGCATTTT,CASSLGGFSNQPQHF,NA,15,NA,TRBV7-6,TRBJ1-5
TGTGCCAGCAGCGACATTTACGAGCAGTACTTC,CASSDIYEQYF,NA,11,NA,TRBV27,TRBJ2-7
TGTGCCAGCCGTCGGGAGGGGGCGCAAGGTGAAGCTTTCTTT,CASRREGAQGEAFF,once,14,TRBD1,TRBV9,TRBJ1-1
TGCGCCAGCAGCCCGGTGGACAGGATAAATGGCTACACCTTC,CASSPVDRINGYTF,NA,14,TRBD1,TRBV5-1,TRBJ1-2
TGCGCCAGCAGCAGGATTACCCGACTAGCGGGGGACAATGAGCAGTTCTTC,CASSRITRLAGDNEQFF,NA,17,TRBD2,TRBV5-1,TRBJ2-1
TGTGCCAGCTCACCACCTGGGGCCTATGGCTACACCTTC,CASSPPGAYGYTF,NA,13,NA,TRBV18,TRBJ1-2
TGTGCCAGCAGTTGGGACAGGAACTACAATGAGCAGTTCTTC,CASSWDRNYNEQFF,NA,14,TRBD1,TRBV6-5,TRBJ2-1
TGTGCCAGCAGTCCACCGGGGGGGGGAAACACCGGGGAGCTGTTTTTT,CASSPPGGGNTGELFF,NA,16,TRBD2,TRBV7-8,TRBJ2-2
TGTGCCAGCAGCCCGCAGGCGATCAACACCGGGGAGCTGTTTTTT,CASSPQAINTGELFF,once,15,NA,TRBV6-5,TRBJ2-2
TGTGCCAGCAGCTTTACTGTGAACACTGAAGCTTTCTTT,CASSFTVNTEAFF,NA,13,NA,TRBV9,TRBJ1-1
TGCGCCAGCAGCCACCCCGGGACAGGGGGCGTGCGCTCCTACGAGCAGTACTTC,CASSHPGTGGVRSYEQYF,NA,18,TRBD1,TRBV4-1,TRBJ2-7
TGTGCCAGCAGCCCTCAGGGTCTAGGGTACGAGCAGTACTTC,CASSPQGLGYEQYF,NA,14,NA,TRBV3-1/TRBV3-2,TRBJ2-7
TGTGCCAGCAGTCGAGCAGGCACCGTCTATGGCTACACCTTC,CASSRAGTVYGYTF,NA,14,NA,TRBV7-9,TRBJ1-2